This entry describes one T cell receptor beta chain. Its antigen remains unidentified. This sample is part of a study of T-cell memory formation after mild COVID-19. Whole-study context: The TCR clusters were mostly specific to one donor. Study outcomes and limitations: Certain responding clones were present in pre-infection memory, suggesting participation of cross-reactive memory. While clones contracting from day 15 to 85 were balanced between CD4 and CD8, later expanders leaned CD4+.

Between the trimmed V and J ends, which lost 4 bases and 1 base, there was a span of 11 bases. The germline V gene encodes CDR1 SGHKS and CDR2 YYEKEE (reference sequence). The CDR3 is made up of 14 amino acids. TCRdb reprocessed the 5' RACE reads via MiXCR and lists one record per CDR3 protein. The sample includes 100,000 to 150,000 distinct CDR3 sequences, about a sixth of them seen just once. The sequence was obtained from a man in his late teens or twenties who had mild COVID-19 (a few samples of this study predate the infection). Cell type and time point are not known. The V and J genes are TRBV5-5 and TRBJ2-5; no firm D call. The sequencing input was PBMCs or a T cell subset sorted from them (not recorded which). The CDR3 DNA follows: TGTGCCAGCAGCAGGGCCGTGAGCCAAGAGACCCAGTACTTC. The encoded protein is CASSRAVSQETQYF.